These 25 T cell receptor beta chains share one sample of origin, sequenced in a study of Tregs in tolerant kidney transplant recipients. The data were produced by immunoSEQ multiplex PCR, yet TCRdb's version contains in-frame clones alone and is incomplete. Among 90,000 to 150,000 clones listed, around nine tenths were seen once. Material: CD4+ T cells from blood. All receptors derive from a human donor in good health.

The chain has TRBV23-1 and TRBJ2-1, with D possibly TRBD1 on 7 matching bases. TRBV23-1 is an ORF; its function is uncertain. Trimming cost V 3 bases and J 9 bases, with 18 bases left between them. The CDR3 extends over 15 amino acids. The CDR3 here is CASSHRRQGGSEQFF. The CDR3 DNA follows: TGCGCCAGCAGTCACCGACGGCAGGGGGGCAGTGAGCAGTTCTTC.

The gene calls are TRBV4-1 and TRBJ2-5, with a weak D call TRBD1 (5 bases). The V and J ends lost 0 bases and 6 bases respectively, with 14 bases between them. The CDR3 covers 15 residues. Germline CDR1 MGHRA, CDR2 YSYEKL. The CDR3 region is CASSQDLGDSKTQYF. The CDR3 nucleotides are TGCGCCAGCAGCCAAGACCTCGGAGACAGCAAGACCCAGTACTTC.

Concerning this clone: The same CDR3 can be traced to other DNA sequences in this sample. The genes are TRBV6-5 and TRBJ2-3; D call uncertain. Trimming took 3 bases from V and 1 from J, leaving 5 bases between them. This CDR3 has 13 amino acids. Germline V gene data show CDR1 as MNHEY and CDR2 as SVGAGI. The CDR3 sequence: CASSYPGTDTQYF. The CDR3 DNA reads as TGTGCCAGCAGTTATCCGGGCACAGATACGCAGTATTTT.

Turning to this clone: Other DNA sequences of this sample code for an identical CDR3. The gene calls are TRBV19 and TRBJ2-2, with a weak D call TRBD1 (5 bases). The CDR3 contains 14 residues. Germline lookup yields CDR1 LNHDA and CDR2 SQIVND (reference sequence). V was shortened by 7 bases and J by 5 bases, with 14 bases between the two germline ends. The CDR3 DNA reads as TGTGCCAGTACGGATAGGGGTAATACCGGGGAGCTGTTTTTT. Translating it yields CASTDRGNTGELFF.

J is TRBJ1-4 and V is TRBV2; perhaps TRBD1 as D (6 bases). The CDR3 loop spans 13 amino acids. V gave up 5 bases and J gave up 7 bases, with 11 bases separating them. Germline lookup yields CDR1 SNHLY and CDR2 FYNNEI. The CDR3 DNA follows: TGTGCCAGCAGTAGACAGGACGTTGAAAAACTGTTTTTT. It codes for CASSRQDVEKLFF.

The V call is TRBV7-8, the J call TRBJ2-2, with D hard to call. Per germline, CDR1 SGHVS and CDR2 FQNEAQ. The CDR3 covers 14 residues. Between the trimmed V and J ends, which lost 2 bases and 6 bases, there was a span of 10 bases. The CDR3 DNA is TGTGCCAGCAGCTTAAATCAGCGTTCCGGGGAGCTGTTTTTT. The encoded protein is CASSLNQRSGELFF.

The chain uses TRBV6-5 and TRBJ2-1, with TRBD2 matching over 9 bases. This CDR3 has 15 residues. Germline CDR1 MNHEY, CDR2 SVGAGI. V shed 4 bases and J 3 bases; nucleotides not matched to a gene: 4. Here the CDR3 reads CASSFETSGYNEQFF. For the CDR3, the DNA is TGTGCCAGCAGTTTTGAGACTAGCGGCTACAATGAGCAGTTCTTC.

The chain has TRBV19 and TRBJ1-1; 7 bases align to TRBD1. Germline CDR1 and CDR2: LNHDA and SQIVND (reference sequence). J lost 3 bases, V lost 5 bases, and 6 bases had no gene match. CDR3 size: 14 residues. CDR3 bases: TGTGCCAGTAGTGATGGACAGGCCTACACTGAAGCTTTCTTT. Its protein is CASSDGQAYTEAFF. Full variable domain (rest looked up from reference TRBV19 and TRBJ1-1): DGGITQSPKYLFRKEGQNVTLSCEQNLNHDAMYWYRQDPGQGLRLIYYSQIVNDFQKGDIAEGYSVSREKKESFPLTVTSAQKNPTAFYLCASSDGQAYTEAFFGQGTRLTVV.

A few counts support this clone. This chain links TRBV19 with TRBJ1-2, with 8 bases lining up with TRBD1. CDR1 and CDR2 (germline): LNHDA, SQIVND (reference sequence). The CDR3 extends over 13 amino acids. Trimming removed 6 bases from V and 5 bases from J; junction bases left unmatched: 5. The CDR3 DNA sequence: TGTGCCAGTAGCCAGGGGGCGCGTTATGGCTACACCTTC. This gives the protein CASSQGARYGYTF.

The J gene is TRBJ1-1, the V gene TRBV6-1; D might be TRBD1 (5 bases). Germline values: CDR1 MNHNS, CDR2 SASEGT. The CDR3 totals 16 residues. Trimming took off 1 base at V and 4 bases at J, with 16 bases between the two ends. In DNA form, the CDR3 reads TGTGCCAGCAGTGAAGTCCCTCAAGGGGAGGGCACTGAAGCTTTCTTT. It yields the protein CASSEVPQGEGTEAFF.

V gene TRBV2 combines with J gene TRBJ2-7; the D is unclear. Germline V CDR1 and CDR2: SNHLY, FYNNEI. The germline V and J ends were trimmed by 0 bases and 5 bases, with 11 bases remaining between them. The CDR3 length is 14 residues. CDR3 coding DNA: TGTGCCAGCAGTGAAGCCTTCCCAACCCACGAGCAGTACTTC. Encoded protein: CASSEAFPTHEQYF.

CDR3 bases: TGCGCCAGCAGCTTGGCAGGGAGCTCCTACGAGCAGTACTTC. It specifies CASSLAGSSYEQYF. The chain couples TRBV5-1 to TRBJ2-7; either TRBD1 or TRBD2 may fit D (5 bases each). Trimming pared 0 bases from V and 0 bases from J, leaving 7 bases between. Per germline, CDR1 SGHRS and CDR2 YFSETQ. The CDR3 spans 14 residues.

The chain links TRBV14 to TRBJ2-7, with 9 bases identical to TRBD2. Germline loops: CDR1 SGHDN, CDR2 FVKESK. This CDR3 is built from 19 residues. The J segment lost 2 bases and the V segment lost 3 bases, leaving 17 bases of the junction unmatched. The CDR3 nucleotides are TGTGCCAGCAGCCATACCTCGGGAAGACTAGCGGACTGGCCCTACGAGCAGTACTTC. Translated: CASSHTSGRLADWPYEQYF. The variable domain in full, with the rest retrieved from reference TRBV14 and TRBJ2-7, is EAGVTQFPSHSVIEKGQTVTLRCDPISGHDNLYWYRRVMGKEIKFLLHFVKESKQDESGMPNNRFLAERTGGTYSTLKVQPAELEDSGVYFCASSHTSGRLADWPYEQYFGPGTRLTVT.

CDR3 loop: CASGFLVGTGGTEAFF. DNA for the CDR3: TGTGCTAGTGGTTTTCTGGTCGGGACAGGGGGCACTGAAGCTTTCTTT. This chain uses TRBV12-5 with TRBJ1-1, with 11 bases identical to TRBD1. CDR3 size: 16 residues. Germline loops: CDR1 LGHNT, CDR2 FRNRAP. With V trimmed by 3 bases and J by 4 bases, 7 bases remained unmatched. Full variable domain (missing parts from reference TRBV12-5 and TRBJ1-1): DARVTQTPRHKVTEMGQEVTMRCQPILGHNTVFWYRQTMMQGLELLAYFRNRAPLDDSGMPKDRFSAEMPDATLATLKIQPSEPRDSAVYFCASGFLVGTGGTEAFFGQGTRLTVV.

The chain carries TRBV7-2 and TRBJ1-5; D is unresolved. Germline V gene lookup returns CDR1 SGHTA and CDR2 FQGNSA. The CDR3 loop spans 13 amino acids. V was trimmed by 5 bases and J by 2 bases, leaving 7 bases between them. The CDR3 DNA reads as TGTGCCAGCAGCGGGCCGGGCAATCAGCCCCAGCATTTT. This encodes CASSGPGNQPQHF.

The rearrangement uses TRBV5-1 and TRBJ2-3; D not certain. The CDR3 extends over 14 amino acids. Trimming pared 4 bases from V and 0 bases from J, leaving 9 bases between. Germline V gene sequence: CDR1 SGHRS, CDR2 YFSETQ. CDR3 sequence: CASSHGSSTDTQYF. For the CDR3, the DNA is TGCGCCAGCAGCCACGGGTCGAGCACAGATACGCAGTATTTT.

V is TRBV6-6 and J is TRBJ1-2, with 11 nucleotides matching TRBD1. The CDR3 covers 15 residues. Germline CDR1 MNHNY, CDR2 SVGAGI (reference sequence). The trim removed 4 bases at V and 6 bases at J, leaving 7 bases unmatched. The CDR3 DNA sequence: TGTGCCAGCAGTTTTACCGGGACAGGGGGGGATGGCTACACCTTC. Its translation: CASSFTGTGGDGYTF.

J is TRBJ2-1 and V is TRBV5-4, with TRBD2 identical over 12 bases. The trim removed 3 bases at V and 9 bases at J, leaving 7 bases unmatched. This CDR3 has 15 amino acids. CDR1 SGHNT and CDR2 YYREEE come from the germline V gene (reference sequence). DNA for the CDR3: TGTGCCAGCAGCTCCCGGACTAGCGGGGCCCGTGAGCAGTTCTTC. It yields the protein CASSSRTSGAREQFF.

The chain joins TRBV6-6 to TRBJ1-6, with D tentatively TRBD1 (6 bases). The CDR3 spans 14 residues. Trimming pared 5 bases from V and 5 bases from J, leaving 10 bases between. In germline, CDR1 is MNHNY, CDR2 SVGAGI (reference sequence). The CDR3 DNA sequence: TGTGCCAGCAGTAGGGGGATGAATAATTCACCCCTCCACTTT. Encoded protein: CASSRGMNNSPLHF.

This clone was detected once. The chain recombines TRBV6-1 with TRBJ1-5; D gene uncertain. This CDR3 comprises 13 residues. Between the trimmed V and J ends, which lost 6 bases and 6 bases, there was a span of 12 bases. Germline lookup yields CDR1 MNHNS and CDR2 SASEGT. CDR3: CASRMDVTQPQHF. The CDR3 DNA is TGTGCCAGCAGAATGGACGTGACTCAGCCCCAGCATTTT.

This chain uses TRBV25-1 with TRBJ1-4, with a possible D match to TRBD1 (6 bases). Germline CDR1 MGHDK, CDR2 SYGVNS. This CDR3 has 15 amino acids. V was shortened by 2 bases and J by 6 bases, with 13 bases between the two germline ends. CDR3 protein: CASSERWRGDEKLFF. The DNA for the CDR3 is TGTGCCAGCAGTGAAAGGTGGAGGGGGGATGAAAAACTGTTTTTT.

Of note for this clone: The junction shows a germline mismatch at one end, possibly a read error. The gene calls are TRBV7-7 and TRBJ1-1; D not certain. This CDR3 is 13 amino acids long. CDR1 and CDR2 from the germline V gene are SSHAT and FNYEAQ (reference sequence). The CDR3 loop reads CASSLTQDTEAFF. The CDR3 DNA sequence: TGTGCTAGCAGCTTAACCCAGGACACTGAAGCTTTCTTT.

Here the CDR3 DNA reads TGCAGCGTTGATCTTAGTGCTGGGAGTCCAGATACGCAGTATTTT. Its protein product is CSVDLSAGSPDTQYF. This chain joins TRBV29-1 and TRBJ2-3; perhaps TRBD2 as D (5 bases). Germline CDR1 is SQVTM and CDR2 is ANQGSEA. This CDR3 comprises 15 residues. With 3 bases removed from V and 4 bases from J, the gap between germline ends came to 17 bases.

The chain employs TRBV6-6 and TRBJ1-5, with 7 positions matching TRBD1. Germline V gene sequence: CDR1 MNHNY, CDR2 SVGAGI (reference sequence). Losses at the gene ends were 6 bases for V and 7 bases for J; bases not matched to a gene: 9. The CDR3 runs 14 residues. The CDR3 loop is CASSATGTRQPQHF. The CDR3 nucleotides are TGTGCCAGCAGCGCGACAGGGACCAGACAGCCCCAGCATTTT.

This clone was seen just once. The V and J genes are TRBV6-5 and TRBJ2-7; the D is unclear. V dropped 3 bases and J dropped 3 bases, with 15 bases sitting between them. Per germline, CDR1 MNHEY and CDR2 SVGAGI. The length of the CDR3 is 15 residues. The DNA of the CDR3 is TGTGCCAGCAGTTATATGGGTGACGCCTACTACGAGCAGTACTTC. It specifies CASSYMGDAYYEQYF.